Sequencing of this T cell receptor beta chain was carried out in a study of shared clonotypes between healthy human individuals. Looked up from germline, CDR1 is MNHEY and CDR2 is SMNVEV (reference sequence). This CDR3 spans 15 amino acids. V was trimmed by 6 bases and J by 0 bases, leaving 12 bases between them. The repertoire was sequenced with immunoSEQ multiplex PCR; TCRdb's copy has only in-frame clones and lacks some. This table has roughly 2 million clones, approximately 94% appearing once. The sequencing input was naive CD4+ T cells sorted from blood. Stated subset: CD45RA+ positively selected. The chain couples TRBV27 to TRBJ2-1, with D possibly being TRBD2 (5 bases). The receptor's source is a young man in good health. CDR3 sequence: CASSHLGSSYNEQFF. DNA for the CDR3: TGTGCCAGCAGCCATCTTGGGAGCTCCTACAATGAGCAGTTCTTC.